A single sample is the source of the 28 T cell receptor beta chains below, sequenced in a study of T cell repertoires in cytomegalovirus infection. MiXCR, applied by TCRdb to the reads, yields one record per CDR3 protein. This table has about 480,000 distinct CDR3 sequences, 33% appearing once. Antigen specificity for these receptors is unknown. Sequencing used cultured PBMCs, obtained from culture after CMV antigen stimulation. These receptors came from a human donor in good health (CMV status not recorded). Some clones in this sample may be carry-over from other donors' samples.

The chain recombines TRBV18 with TRBJ1-4, with 11 bases that match TRBD1. This CDR3 comprises 15 residues. Trimming took 3 bases from V and 8 from J; bases not matched to a gene: 5. CDR1 is KGHSH and CDR2 is LQKENI in the germline V gene. As DNA, the CDR3 is TGTGCCAGCTCACCCGGGACAGGGGGACAGGAAAAACTGTTTTTT. This gives the protein CASSPGTGGQEKLFF.

This chain connects TRBV20-1 to TRBJ2-5; 8 nucleotides align to TRBD1. Per germline, CDR1 DFQATT and CDR2 SNEGSKA (reference sequence). The CDR3 is 13 amino acids. V shed 4 bases and J 7 bases; nucleotides not matched to a gene: 8. CDR3 sequence reads: CSAMDRDRGTQYF. CDR3 in DNA: TGCAGTGCTATGGACAGGGACCGGGGGACCCAGTACTTC.

The rearrangement links TRBV4-1 to TRBJ2-1; perhaps TRBD2 as D (6 bases). Trimming took off 0 bases at V and 7 bases at J, with 19 bases between the two ends. The germline V gene has CDR1 MGHRA and CDR2 YSYEKL. The CDR3 runs to 17 residues. CDR3 nucleotides: TGCGCCAGCAGCCAAGAGTCCGGGAGTATGCTGTGGAATGAGCAGTTCTTC. Amino acids: CASSQESGSMLWNEQFF.

This clonotype was detected only a few times. V is TRBV6-1 and J is TRBJ2-1; D call uncertain. Looked up from germline, CDR1 is MNHNS and CDR2 is SASEGT. CDR3 length: 13 amino acids. Between the trimmed V and J ends, which lost 6 bases and 4 bases, there was a span of 10 bases. The CDR3 bases are TGTGCCAGCAGAGTGCAGTCTTACAATGAGCAGTTCTTC. It specifies CASRVQSYNEQFF.

This clonotype was seen only a few times. The chain employs TRBV25-1 and TRBJ2-6; the D gene is possibly TRBD2 (6 bases). V gave up 11 bases and J gave up 2 bases, with 22 bases separating them. The CDR3 length is 17 residues. Per the germline V gene, CDR1 is MGHDK and CDR2 is SYGVNS. The CDR3 sequence: CAALGGKGLAGANVLTF. The DNA of the CDR3 is TGTGCCGCCCTCGGGGGAAAGGGCTTGGCTGGGGCCAACGTCCTGACTTTC.

This clonotype was found a few times. V and J are TRBV9 and TRBJ2-3, with D possibly matching TRBD1 (6 bases). The V and J ends lost 0 bases and 3 bases respectively, with 14 bases between them. The CDR3 contains 16 residues. The germline V gene has CDR1 SGDLS and CDR2 YYNGEE. The DNA for the CDR3 is TGTGCCAGCAGCGTAGAGTCAGGGGAATTTACAGATACGCAGTATTTT. Translated: CASSVESGEFTDTQYF.

Here the CDR3 reads CASSPIAGLSYNEQFF. The CDR3 nucleotides read TGTGCCAGCAGTCCAATAGCGGGGCTCTCCTACAATGAGCAGTTCTTC. The V gene is TRBV27, the J gene TRBJ2-1, with 8 bases lining up with TRBD2. In germline, CDR1 is MNHEY, CDR2 SMNVEV (reference sequence). V gave up 5 bases and J gave up 0 bases; unmatched junction bases: 6. The CDR3 runs to 16 residues.

This clonotype was picked up many times. The rearrangement uses TRBV7-2 and TRBJ1-1, with D uncertain. V was cut by 2 bases and J by 0 bases, with 10 bases left in between. CDR1 and CDR2 (germline): SGHTA, FQGNSA. The CDR3 covers 15 residues. The CDR3 protein is CASSLWAAMNTEAFF. The CDR3 region has the DNA TGTGCCAGCAGCTTATGGGCAGCCATGAACACTGAAGCTTTCTTT.

V and J are TRBV7-8 and TRBJ1-2, with 9 positions matching TRBD1. CDR1 and CDR2 (germline): SGHVS, FQNEAQ. This CDR3 region has 17 residues. After removal of 4 bases from V and 7 bases from J, the junction contained 16 bases not matched to a gene. The CDR3 spells CASSSQDRGLRLSGYTF. CDR3 DNA: TGTGCCAGCAGCTCCCAGGACAGGGGACTCCGTCTATCTGGCTACACCTTC.

This clonotype came up a few times. The chain couples TRBV12-5 to TRBJ2-1; 10 nucleotides align to TRBD1. Trimming cost V 5 bases and J 8 bases; bases outside gene matches: 15. The germline gives CDR1 LGHNT, CDR2 FRNRAP. The CDR3 length is 17 residues. The CDR3 is CASGPRYQGQGHDEQFF. The CDR3, as DNA: TGTGCTAGTGGTCCCCGGTATCAGGGACAGGGGCATGATGAGCAGTTCTTC.

The chain employs TRBV5-1 and TRBJ2-1, with D perhaps matching TRBD2 (6 bases). The CDR3 contains 15 residues. V lost 0 bases, J lost 5 bases, and 12 bases lay in between. Germline-derived CDR1 and CDR2 are SGHRS and YFSETQ. CDR3: CASSLVAEYHNEQFF. The CDR3, as DNA: TGCGCCAGCAGCTTGGTAGCGGAATACCACAATGAGCAGTTCTTC.

This clonotype came up many times. CDR3 bases: TGTGCCAGCAGCTTAGTACTACTAGCGGGAGGCGCTGGGGCCAACGTCCTGACTTTC. It specifies CASSLVLLAGGAGANVLTF. This chain links TRBV7-2 with TRBJ2-6; 12 nucleotides line up with TRBD2. J lost 2 bases, V lost 1 base, and 6 bases had no gene match. CDR3 length: 19 residues. Germline CDR1 reads SGHTA; CDR2 reads FQGNSA.

A remark on this clonotype: The CDR3 end shows no conserved phenylalanine or tryptophan, and so a read error is likely. The rearrangement uses TRBV27 and TRBJ1-2; D unresolved. The length of the CDR3 is 14 residues. Germline assignment: CDR1 MNHEY and CDR2 SMNVEV (reference sequence). Trimming left V 7 bases short and J 4 bases short, with 16 bases between. The CDR3 is CASTATSGSYGYTL. CDR3 nucleotides: TGTGCCAGCACCGCAACCAGTGGATCCTATGGCTACACCCTC.

The chain couples TRBV6-2 or TRBV6-3 to TRBJ2-3; D gene ambiguous. With 1 base removed from V and 10 bases from J, the gap between germline ends came to 6 bases. The germline V gene has CDR1 MNHEY and CDR2 SVGEGT. This CDR3 is built from 11 residues. The CDR3 here is CASSYCMAQYF. For the CDR3, the DNA is TGTGCCAGCAGTTACTGTATGGCGCAGTATTTT.

This sequence joins TRBV5-1 and TRBJ2-5; TRBD2 might be the D (5 bases). V was pared by 0 bases and J by 3 bases, with 9 bases between. The CDR3 is 14 amino acids. Germline CDR1 reads SGHRS; CDR2 reads YFSETQ. CDR3: CASSLEGVKETQYF. CDR3 nucleotide sequence: TGCGCCAGCAGCTTGGAGGGAGTAAAAGAGACCCAGTACTTC.

This clonotype appeared a few times. The chain couples TRBV7-8 to TRBJ2-2, with 7 nucleotides matching TRBD2. Trimming at V came to 3 bases and at J to 6 bases, leaving 10 bases not matched to a gene. There are 16 residues in the CDR3. Germline assignment: CDR1 SGHVS and CDR2 FQNEAQ. The CDR3 loop is CASSFSSGGRAGELFF. The CDR3 nucleotides read TGTGCCAGCAGCTTCTCTTCGGGAGGACGGGCCGGGGAGCTGTTTTTT.

This clonotype was seen only a few times. The genes are TRBV5-4 and TRBJ1-1; the D gene is possibly TRBD1 (5 bases). The V end was cut by 0 bases, the J end by 7 bases, with 13 bases between. CDR3 size: 14 residues. The V gene's germline CDR1 is SGHNT and CDR2 YYREEE (reference sequence). The CDR3 protein is CASSLAGAGGEAFF. The CDR3 DNA reads as TGTGCCAGCAGCTTGGCTGGAGCCGGGGGTGAAGCTTTCTTT. Variable domain in full (rest from reference TRBV5-4 and TRBJ1-1): ETGVTQSPTHLIKTRGQQVTLRCSSQSGHNTVSWYQQALGQGPQFIFQYYREEENGRGNFPPRFSGLQFPNYSSELNVNALELDDSALYLCASSLAGAGGEAFFGQGTRLTVV.

The chain joins TRBV20-1 to TRBJ2-7, with 10 bases aligning to TRBD2. With 3 bases clipped from V and 0 bases from J, the junction kept 5 bases outside the gene matches. The CDR3 contains 15 residues. CDR1 is DFQATT, CDR2 SNEGSKA, per germline (reference sequence). CDR3 DNA: TGCAGTGCTAGCAAGGGACTAGCGACCTCCTACGAGCAGTACTTC. Its protein is CSASKGLATSYEQYF.

The chain is built from TRBV29-1 and TRBJ1-1; D remains unclear. This CDR3 has 12 amino acids. In germline, CDR1 is SQVTM, CDR2 ANQGSEA. Trimming removed 7 bases at V and 9 bases at J, with 18 bases between. The chain's CDR3 is CSADRPRGQAFF. CDR3 bases: TGCAGCGCCGATAGGCCCCGGGGTCAAGCTTTCTTT.

This clonotype came up a few times. The chain has TRBV5-4 and TRBJ1-1, with D uncertain. Trimming stripped 3 bases from V and 0 bases from J, with 6 bases between. The CDR3 consists of 13 residues. Germline CDR1 SGHNT, CDR2 YYREEE (reference sequence). The CDR3 is CASSWAMNTEAFF. In nucleotides, the CDR3 is TGTGCCAGCAGCTGGGCCATGAACACTGAAGCTTTCTTT.

This clonotype was counted only a few times. The V call is TRBV7-2, the J call TRBJ2-3, with TRBD2 as a possible D gene (6 bases). Germline V gene data show CDR1 as SGHTA and CDR2 as FQGNSA. V was shortened by 5 bases and J by 11 bases, with 14 bases between the two germline ends. This CDR3 is 12 amino acids long. The CDR3, as DNA: TGTGCCAGCAGCCAAAGACTAGGGAAGCAGTATTTT. Translated: CASSQRLGKQYF.

This clonotype was observed a handful of times. V gene TRBV7-9 combines with J gene TRBJ2-1, with D uncertain. The germline gives CDR1 SEHNR, CDR2 FQNEAQ (reference sequence). The CDR3 is 14 amino acids. Trimming stripped 0 bases from V and 8 bases from J, with 11 bases between. CDR3 protein: CASSLAKSLHEQFF. The CDR3 coding sequence is TGTGCCAGCAGCTTAGCGAAAAGCTTGCATGAGCAGTTCTTC. The variable domain in full, with the rest retrieved from reference TRBV7-9 and TRBJ2-1, is DTGVSQNPRHKITKRGQNVTFRCDPISEHNRLYWYRQTLGQGPEFLTYFQNEAQLEKSRLLSDRFSAERPKGSFSTLEIQRTEQGDSAMYLCASSLAKSLHEQFFGPGTRLTVL.

This clonotype was recorded many times. As DNA, the CDR3 is TGTGCCAGCAGTTTTGGACAGATGAACACTGAAGCTTTCTTT. It translates to CASSFGQMNTEAFF. The genes are TRBV12-3 or TRBV12-4 and TRBJ1-1; perhaps TRBD1 as D (6 bases). The V end lost 3 bases, the J end lost 0 bases, and 8 bases lay between the germline ends. The length of the CDR3 is 14 residues.

CDR3 DNA sequence: TGCGCCAGCAGCTTGGGGGGACAGAAGGATGAAGCTTTCTTT. Residues: CASSLGGQKDEAFF. The chain couples TRBV5-1 to TRBJ1-1, with 7 bases lining up with TRBD1. The germline V gene has CDR1 SGHRS and CDR2 YFSETQ. This CDR3 has 14 amino acids. Losses at the gene ends were 0 bases for V and 7 bases for J; bases not matched to a gene: 6.

The rearrangement links TRBV19 to TRBJ2-2; D tentatively fits TRBD1 or TRBD2 (5 bases each). This CDR3 spans 17 amino acids. Germline V lookup: CDR1 LNHDA, CDR2 SQIVND (reference sequence). Trimming stripped 3 bases from V and 5 bases from J, with 19 bases between. DNA of the CDR3: TGTGCCAGTAGTATGGGGGACGCCGTTGAGGGAACCGGGGAGCTGTTTTTT. Translation: CASSMGDAVEGTGELFF.

The chain couples TRBV11-2 to TRBJ1-1, with D maybe TRBD1 (6 bases). V gave up 5 bases and J gave up 7 bases, with 11 bases separating them. CDR3 length: 12 amino acids. The germline V gene encodes CDR1 SGHAT and CDR2 FQNNGV. CDR3 nucleotides: TGTGCCAGCAGCCCCCGGACAGTTGAAGCTTTCTTT. This codes for CASSPRTVEAFF.

The J gene is TRBJ1-2, the V gene TRBV4-2, with D hard to call. The CDR3 is made up of 14 amino acids. V lost 0 bases, J lost 4 bases, and 9 bases lay in between. Germline V CDR1 and CDR2: LGHNA, YNFKEQ. Written as DNA, the CDR3 is TGTGCCAGCAGCCAAGAAGCGATATCCTATGGCTACACCTTC. Its protein is CASSQEAISYGYTF.

The chain employs TRBV18 and TRBJ2-5, with a possible D match to TRBD2 (6 bases). Looked up from germline, CDR1 is KGHSH and CDR2 is LQKENI. Trimming removed 3 bases at V and 3 bases at J, with 11 bases between. CDR3 length equals 14 residues. As DNA, the CDR3 is TGTGCCAGCTCACCGGAGGGGTTTAAAGAGACCCAGTACTTC. It is translated as CASSPEGFKETQYF.